The clone carrying this T cell receptor beta chain was detected a few times. The library was built from about 400 ng RNA with molecular barcoded adaptors for alpha/delta and beta/gamma chains. TCRdb analysed the reads with MiXCR anew, one entry per CDR3 protein. The sample has roughly 25,000 distinct CDR3 sequences, approximately 15% seen once. Germline assignment: CDR1 LGHNA and CDR2 YNFKEQ. This CDR3 is built from 13 residues. V shed 8 bases, J shed 4 bases, and the junction held 4 bases outside the gene matches. The sample originates from a study of read filtering for tumor transcriptome and immune sequencing.

This sequence joins TRBV4-2 and TRBJ1-3; 8 positions match TRBD1. This clonotype was sampled from a donor aged 40 or older with multiple myeloma. The specimen was a population of CD138-negative cells sorted from bone marrow. CDR3 nucleotide sequence: TGTGCCAGCCAGGGGGCGGTCGGAAACACCATATATTTT. It encodes CASQGAVGNTIYF.